This is a list of T cell receptor beta chains from one sample in a study of CD8+ T cells in alopecia areata. The method was immunoSEQ multiplex PCR; TCRdb's version includes in-frame clones alone and lacks a portion of them. The data contain over 80,000 clones, roughly 45% of them singletons. Sequenced material: CD8+ T cells sorted from blood, taken at week 24, from a patient treated with tofacitinib. The receptors originated from a human donor with alopecia areata. Each CDR3 is given with its conserved first and last residue. The order of the fields is J gene, D gene, V gene, clone size, CDR3 protein, CDR3 DNA. A D gene is named only where the DNA matches it firmly. Only part of the rows carry a size: once, few, many, or a class if the clone is expanded.

TRBJ1-1 | . | TRBV27 | . | CASSLSLNTEAFF | TGTGCCAGCAGTTTATCTCTGAACACTGAAGCTTTCTTT
TRBJ2-7 | . | TRBV27 | . | CASRGGVSYEQYF | TGTGCCAGCAGAGGGGGGGTCTCCTACGAGCAGTACTTC
TRBJ1-1 | . | TRBV4-1 | . | CASSLVPGRNSEAFF | TGCGCCAGCAGCTTGGTCCCGGGGAGGAATTCTGAAGCTTTCTTT
TRBJ2-7 | . | TRBV30 | . | CAWSSAQRNEQYF | TGTGCCTGGAGTTCAGCCCAACGGAACGAGCAGTACTTC
TRBJ2-1 | . | TRBV19 | few | CATSPGYNEQFF | TGTGCCACCTCCCCCGGGTACAATGAGCAGTTCTTC
TRBJ2-7 | . | TRBV19 | few | CASSAPGTPLFYEQYF | TGTGCCAGTAGTGCCCCCGGGACACCCTTATTCTACGAGCAGTACTTC
TRBJ2-3 | TRBD2 | TRBV7-3 | few | CASSFLSGRAEGTDTQYF | TGTGCCAGCAGCTTTCTTAGCGGGAGGGCCGAGGGCACAGATACGCAGTATTTT
TRBJ2-7 | . | TRBV4-1 | few | CASSQVAGSINEQYF | TGCGCCAGCAGCCAAGTGGCAGGGAGTATCAACGAGCAGTACTTC
TRBJ2-5 | TRBD1 | TRBV5-1 | . | CASSAGTGQETQYF | TGTGCCAGCAGCGCCGGGACAGGCCAAGAGACCCAGTACTTC
TRBJ2-1 | TRBD2 | TRBV29-1 | . | CSVVDPRTSGNEQFF | TGCAGCGTTGTTGATCCTCGGACTAGCGGCAATGAGCAGTTCTTC
TRBJ2-7 | TRBD2 | TRBV5-1 | few | CASSISGLAGGTYEQYF | TGCGCCAGCAGCATTTCGGGACTAGCGGGCGGTACCTACGAGCAGTACTTC
TRBJ2-1 | TRBD2 | TRBV29-1 | . | CSVVLPTSLKFF | TGCAGCGTTGTCCTCCCGACTAGCCTAAAGTTCTTC
TRBJ2-7 | TRBD2 | TRBV11-2 | . | CASSFISLAGGEQYF | TGTGCCAGCAGCTTTATATCACTAGCGGGAGGCGAGCAGTACTTC
TRBJ2-3 | TRBD2 | TRBV4-3 | few | CASSQERGGADTQYF | TGCGCCAGCAGCCAAGAGCGGGGGGGGGCAGATACGCAGTATTTT
TRBJ2-1 | . | TRBV7-8 | . | CASCEGVAISYNEQFF | TGTGCCAGCTGTGAGGGGGTAGCGATCTCCTACAATGAGCAGTTCTTC
TRBJ1-2 | . | TRBV7-2 | . | CASSSSVRHRAGYTF | TGTGCCAGCAGTTCCTCCGTTCGGCACAGGGCTGGCTACACCTTC
TRBJ2-1 | . | TRBV5-8 | few | CARVGGLDNEQFF | TGTGCCCGGGTTGGGGGGTTGGACAATGAGCAGTTCTTC
TRBJ1-1 | . | TRBV7-9 | few | CASSLGQGTEAFF | TGTGCCAGCAGCTTAGGCCAGGGCACTGAAGCTTTCTTT
TRBJ2-3 | TRBD1 | TRBV4-1 | . | CASSPRTQGAEDTQYF | TGCGCCAGCAGCCCCCGGACGCAGGGGGCGGAAGATACGCAGTATTTT
TRBJ1-2 | . | TRBV7-9 | . | CASSLVPGYTF | TGTGCCAGCAGCTTAGTACCAGGCTACACCTTC
TRBJ2-7 | TRBD1 | TRBV2 | few | CASTRQGPHYEQYF | TGTGCCAGCACCAGACAGGGCCCCCACTACGAGCAGTACTTC
TRBJ2-7 | TRBD1 | TRBV19 | . | CASSPGQLYYEQYF | TGTGCCAGTAGTCCGGGACAGTTATACTACGAGCAGTACTTC
TRBJ1-1 | . | TRBV29-1 | once | CSAESGRVGTEAFF | TGCAGCGCAGAATCCGGCAGGGTGGGCACTGAAGCTTTCTTT
TRBJ1-5 | TRBD1 | TRBV4-2 | . | CASSQYRDRPDQPQHF | TGTGCCAGCAGCCAATACCGGGACAGACCCGACCAGCCCCAGCATTTT
TRBJ2-5 | . | TRBV4-1 | once | CASSPTGRQETQYF | TGCGCCAGCAGCCCCACAGGGCGCCAAGAGACCCAGTACTTC
TRBJ2-1 | TRBD2 | TRBV29-1 | . | CTVPGGHEQFF | TGCACCGTCCCGGGGGGGCATGAGCAGTTCTTC
TRBJ1-1 | . | TRBV30 | . | CAWSYRWNTEAFF | TGTGCCTGGTCTTACAGGTGGAACACTGAAGCTTTCTTT
TRBJ2-1 | TRBD1 | TRBV5-4 | . | CASSSLRTGSNEQFF | TGTGCCAGCAGCTCGTTGCGGACAGGGAGCAATGAGCAGTTCTTC
TRBJ1-2 | TRBD1 | TRBV2 | . | CASREGTAINYGYTF | TGTGCCAGCAGGGAAGGGACAGCGATTAACTATGGCTACACCTTC
TRBJ2-1 | TRBD2 | TRBV7-3 | . | CASSLRASGREINNEQFF | TGTGCCAGCAGCTTAAGGGCTAGCGGGAGAGAGATAAACAATGAGCAGTTCTTC
TRBJ2-1 | TRBD2 | TRBV9 | . | CASSVTSGYSEQFF | TGTGCCAGCAGCGTTACTAGCGGCTACAGTGAGCAGTTCTTC
TRBJ2-1 | TRBD1 | TRBV28 | few | CASSGQSNYNEQFF | TGTGCCAGCTCGGGACAGTCTAACTACAATGAGCAGTTCTTC
TRBJ2-5 | TRBD2 | TRBV9 | . | CASSVGSGSGETQYF | TGTGCCAGCAGCGTAGGGAGCGGGAGTGGAGAGACCCAGTACTTC
TRBJ1-6 | TRBD1 | TRBV9 | . | CASSKRDRVGSPLHF | TGTGCCAGCAGCAAGAGGGACAGGGTTGGGTCACCCCTCCACTTT
TRBJ1-2 | TRBD1 | TRBV7-9 | few | CASSHGTGDGYTF | TGTGCCAGCAGCCACGGGACAGGGGATGGCTACACCTTC
TRBJ1-4 | TRBD1 | TRBV6-5 | . | CASRHRTGVEKLFF | TGTGCCAGCAGACATCGGACAGGGGTCGAAAAACTGTTTTTT
TRBJ2-7 | TRBD2 | TRBV11-2 | . | CASGPGTTQF | TGTGCCAGCGGGCCAGGGACTACGCAATTC
TRBJ1-5 | . | TRBV30 | . | CAWSVLGGGQPQHF | TGTGCCTGGAGTGTCCTTGGGGGCGGTCAGCCCCAGCATTTT
TRBJ1-3 | . | TRBV11-2 | . | CASSPDSGLSGNTIYF | TGTGCCAGCAGCCCCGACAGTGGGCTCTCTGGAAACACCATATATTTT
TRBJ2-1 | TRBD1 | TRBV7-9 | few | CASSFRTGGHNEQFF | TGTGCCAGCAGCTTCCGGACAGGGGGGCACAATGAGCAGTTCTTC
TRBJ2-3 | TRBD2 | TRBV7-6 | few | CASSSELAGGPSDTQYF | TGTGCCAGCAGCTCAGAGCTAGCGGGAGGGCCGTCAGATACGCAGTATTTT
TRBJ1-2 | . | TRBV30 | . | CAGSRVAHGYTF | TGTGCCGGGAGCAGGGTGGCTCATGGCTACACCTTC
TRBJ2-2 | . | TRBV27 | . | CASSLSFRTITGELFF | TGTGCCAGCAGTTTAAGTTTCCGGACCATAACCGGGGAGCTGTTTTTT
TRBJ2-6 | . | TRBV29-1 | . | CSVYVRDREVSGANVLTF | TGCAGCGTTTATGTTAGAGACAGGGAGGTTTCTGGGGCCAACGTCCTGACTTTC
TRBJ1-1 | . | TRBV30 | . | CAWGMNTEAFF | TGTGCCTGGGGAATGAACACTGAAGCTTTCTTT
TRBJ2-1 | . | TRBV7-2 | . | CASSLGYPGGNEQFF | TGTGCCAGCAGCTTAGGCTACCCCGGTGGCAATGAGCAGTTCTTC
TRBJ2-7 | TRBD1 | TRBV28 | . | CASSFWGGGQESYEQYF | TGTGCCAGCAGTTTCTGGGGTGGGGGACAGGAGAGCTACGAGCAGTACTTC
TRBJ2-7 | . | TRBV4-2 | . | CASSQDQPPDYEQYF | TGTGCCAGCAGCCAAGACCAGCCCCCGGACTACGAGCAGTACTTC
TRBJ2-1 | . | TRBV27 | . | CASSLSFSWEQFF | TGTGCCAGCAGTTTATCGTTCAGCTGGGAGCAGTTCTTC
TRBJ2-5 | TRBD2 | TRBV6-5 | few | CASSLSFAGGRETQYF | TGTGCCAGCAGTTTATCTTTCGCGGGAGGCAGAGAGACCCAGTACTTC
TRBJ1-2 | . | TRBV7-9 | . | CASSLGQPIDGYTF | TGTGCCAGCAGCTTAGGTCAGCCGATCGATGGCTACACCTTC
TRBJ2-3 | . | TRBV9 | . | CASSGEVGTDTQYF | TGTGCCAGCAGCGGTGAGGTGGGCACAGATACGCAGTATTTT
TRBJ2-3 | TRBD2 | TRBV6-6 | . | CATRGLAADTQYF | TGTGCCACCCGCGGACTAGCGGCAGATACGCAGTATTTT
TRBJ1-2 | . | TRBV7-2 | once | CASSQGMAYGYTF | TGTGCCAGCAGCCAGGGGATGGCCTATGGCTACACCTTC